This T cell receptor beta chain was sequenced in a study of shared clonotypes between healthy human individuals. Some clones are missing from TCRdb's copy, which holds only in-frame ones; the method was immunoSEQ multiplex PCR. The sample lists about 380,000 clones, roughly 96% occurring once. This clone appeared once. V shed 4 bases, J shed 2 bases, and the junction held 8 bases outside the gene matches. The CDR3 sequence is 15 residues long. The germline CDR1 and CDR2 sequences are SNHLY and FYNNEI. Sequenced input: memory CD8+ T cells sorted from blood. The sample's subset: CD45RO+ cells pooled with CCR7-negative TemRA cells. This rearrangement joins TRBV2 to TRBJ2-7; 7 nucleotides match TRBD2. The receptor was isolated from a man between 25 and 39 years old in good health. The CDR3 here is CASSGGLAETYEQYF. The DNA for the CDR3 is TGTGCCAGCAGTGGAGGGCTAGCGGAGACCTACGAGCAGTACTTC.